The clone carrying this T cell receptor beta chain appeared many times. cDNA synthesis was performed by 5'RACE with 10-nucleotide random UMIs. TCRdb independently ran MiXCR on the 5' RACE reads; one entry per CDR3 protein. The sample consists of around 17,000 distinct CDR3 sequences, approximately 21% of them appearing once. These data come from a study of neurological immune-mediated disorders. The CDR3 covers 17 residues. Germline CDR1 reads SGHTA; CDR2 reads FQGNSA. Trimming removed 4 bases from V and 6 bases from J; junction bases left unmatched: 8. This chain links TRBV7-2 with TRBJ2-2; 13 bases line up with TRBD2. The sequenced material came from PBMCs. The source is a man aged 50 or older in good health. The DNA of the CDR3 is TGTGCCAGCAGCTCGGGACTAGCGGGGTCGGGCGCCGGGGAGCTGTTTTTT. Its protein product is CASSSGLAGSGAGELFF.